The 3 T cell receptor beta chains given below trace back to one sample, sequenced in a study of cytomegalovirus exposure and HLA in healthy donors. PCR involved 60 Vbeta and 13 Jbeta primers. This table comes from immunoSEQ multiplex PCR, and its TCRdb copy is limited to in-frame clones, with some not included. The sample shows about 110,000 clones, over 65% of them seen only once. The sample was PBMCs. These receptors were taken from a female donor in good health and CMV-seropositive.

The chain's CDR3 is CASSQDGRGGYQPQHF. CDR3 nucleotide sequence: TGCGCCAGCAGCCAAGATGGGAGGGGTGGTTATCAGCCCCAGCATTTT. This rearrangement joins TRBV4-1 to TRBJ1-5; TRBD1 is a possible D gene (5 bases). The CDR3 is made up of 16 amino acids. Trimming took off 0 bases at V and 5 bases at J, with 14 bases between the two ends. Germline CDR1 MGHRA, CDR2 YSYEKL.

Concerning this clone: A read error is possible here, since a much larger clone lies one base away. The DNA is omitted, as the CDR3 cannot be located on it reliably, and the CDR3 follows TCRdb's listing. J is TRBJ2-1 and V is TRBV25-1; the table's D call, TRBD2, has no DNA check behind it. The length of the CDR3 is 16 amino acids, counting both ends. Germline CDR1 is MGHDK and CDR2 is SYGVNS. CDR3 amino acids: CASSVFAGGSYNEQLF.

The V and J genes are TRBV18 and TRBJ1-2, with 10 bases matching TRBD1. The trim removed 3 bases at V and 2 bases at J, leaving 3 bases unmatched. The CDR3 totals 15 residues. The germline V gene encodes CDR1 KGHSH and CDR2 LQKENI. The CDR3 here is CASSPTGGRNYGYTF. CDR3 bases: TGTGCCAGCTCACCGACAGGGGGCCGGAACTATGGCTACACCTTC.